The 27 T cell receptor beta chains below come from one sample, sequenced in a study of beta chain features in type 1 diabetes. Expressed TCRB transcripts were sequenced because the isolated RNA had all been reverse transcribed beforehand. The method was immunoSEQ multiplex PCR; TCRdb's version includes in-frame clones alone and lacks a portion of them. The sample has 300,000 to 400,000 clones; over 9.5% are singletons. Sample: naive CD4+ T cells from blood. The receptors stem from a man between 18 and 35 years old in good health.

V is TRBV30 and J is TRBJ1-5, with D possibly being TRBD1 (5 bases). There are 15 residues in the CDR3. Deletions cut 0 bases from V and 3 bases from J, with 12 bases between. Germline values: CDR1 GTSNPN, CDR2 SVGIG (reference sequence). The CDR3 region is CAWSVGGANNQPQHF. The CDR3 DNA reads TGTGCCTGGAGTGTTGGAGGGGCGAACAATCAGCCCCAGCATTTT.

This sequence joins TRBV27 and TRBJ1-2; a possible D gene is TRBD1 (5 bases). CDR1 is MNHEY, CDR2 SMNVEV, per germline (reference sequence). The V gene lost 6 bases and the J gene lost 0 bases, with 20 bases spanning the gap. CDR3 length: 17 amino acids. CDR3 amino acids: CASSEISRTPANYGYTF. As DNA, the CDR3 is TGTGCCAGCAGCGAAATTAGCAGGACACCGGCTAACTATGGCTACACCTTC.

The chain carries TRBV11-2 and TRBJ2-7; TRBD1 might be the D (5 bases). Germline CDR1 and CDR2: SGHAT and FQNNGV. CDR3 length: 16 residues. V lost 5 bases and J lost 2, with 19 bases in between. The CDR3 DNA reads as TGTGCCAGCAGCACCTCCCCAGCGCAGGGTCCCTACGAGCAGTACTTC. It encodes CASSTSPAQGPYEQYF. The variable domain in full, completed from reference TRBV11-2 and TRBJ2-7, reads EAGVAQSPRYKIIEKRQSVAFWCNPISGHATLYWYQQILGQGPKLLIQFQNNGVVDDSQLPKDRFSAERLKGVDSTLKIQPAKLEDSAVYLCASSTSPAQGPYEQYFGPGTRLTVT.

In this sample, this clone turned up a few times. This chain connects TRBV18 to TRBJ2-6, with D possibly being TRBD1 (6 bases). In germline, CDR1 is KGHSH, CDR2 LQKENI. The CDR3 has 18 amino acids. The germline V and J ends were trimmed by 3 bases and 0 bases, with 15 bases remaining between them. The CDR3 bases are TGTGCCAGCTCACCTGCAGGGGCCTCCAGCTCTGGGGCCAACGTCCTGACTTTC. The encoded protein is CASSPAGASSSGANVLTF. The full variable domain, its missing parts supplied by reference TRBV18 and TRBJ2-6, is NAGVMQNPRHLVRRRGQEARLRCSPMKGHSHVYWYRQLPEEGLKFMVYLQKENIIDESGMPKERFSAEFPKEGPSILRIQQVVRGDSAAYFCASSPAGASSSGANVLTFGAGSRLTVL.

This rearrangement joins TRBV29-1 to TRBJ1-3; possible D gene TRBD1, 6 bases. The CDR3 contains 16 residues. Trimming left V 5 bases short and J 6 bases short, with 23 bases between. Germline CDR1 reads SQVTM; CDR2 reads ANQGSEA. The CDR3 bases are TGCAGCGTTACCACCCCACAACGAACAGGGTTAAACACCATATATTTT. Its protein product is CSVTTPQRTGLNTIYF.

The genes are TRBV7-2 and TRBJ2-2; TRBD1 might be the D (6 bases). Trimming took off 5 bases at V and 0 bases at J, with 19 bases between the two ends. The CDR3 sequence is 18 residues long. In germline, CDR1 is SGHTA, CDR2 FQGNSA. CDR3 nucleotides: TGTGCCAGCAGCCCATGGACAGCTATTGATTCGAACACCGGGGAGCTGTTTTTT. Translated: CASSPWTAIDSNTGELFF.

The chain is built from TRBV15 and TRBJ2-2, with 7 bases fitting TRBD1. The CDR3 length is 16 residues. Germline lookup yields CDR1 LNHNV and CDR2 YYDKDF (reference sequence). With V trimmed by 0 bases and J by 1 base, 2 bases remained unmatched. The CDR3 DNA reads as TGTGCCACCAGCAGAGAGACAGGGAGGAACACCGGGGAGCTGTTTTTT. Translated, it gives CATSRETGRNTGELFF.

This clone appeared a few times. The V call is TRBV6-1, the J call TRBJ2-1; D gene ambiguous. Trimming removed 4 bases from V and 8 bases from J, with 9 bases in between. CDR1 is MNHNS, CDR2 SASEGT, per germline. CDR3 size: 12 residues. Here the CDR3 DNA reads TGTGCCAGCAGTGCGAGAAGAGATGAGCAGTTCTTC. This gives the protein CASSARRDEQFF.

In its sample, this clone was seen a few times. This chain joins TRBV15 and TRBJ1-1; D may be TRBD1 (6 bases). CDR3 length: 15 amino acids. Germline V gives CDR1 LNHNV, CDR2 YYDKDF (reference sequence). The V and J ends lost 6 bases and 5 bases respectively, with 19 bases between them. The CDR3 nucleotides read TGTGCCACCAGGAGATTAACAGGGTTGGGTACTGAAGCTTTCTTT. Translating gives CATRRLTGLGTEAFF.

A few counts support this clone. The chain is built from TRBV30 and TRBJ2-7; D may be TRBD2 (5 bases). The germline CDR1 and CDR2 sequences are GTSNPN and SVGIG (reference sequence). The V end lost 0 bases, the J end lost 5 bases, and 14 bases lay between the germline ends. The CDR3 consists of 14 residues. CDR3 bases: TGTGCCTGGAGTGTACGGGGTAGGGTTCACGAGCAGTACTTC. It codes for CAWSVRGRVHEQYF.

The V and J genes are TRBV5-1 and TRBJ1-5, with 7 nucleotides matching TRBD1. The V segment lost 0 bases and the J segment 2 bases; nucleotides outside the gene matches: 2. From germline, CDR1 is SGHRS and CDR2 YFSETQ. The CDR3 is made up of 15 amino acids. In DNA form, the CDR3 reads TGCGCCAGCAGCTTGGGACAGGGACGCAATCAGCCCCAGCATTTT. The encoded protein is CASSLGQGRNQPQHF.

The CDR3 loop is CASSLTGFGTTEAFF. In DNA form, the CDR3 reads TGTGCCAGCAGTTTGACAGGGTTTGGTACCACTGAAGCTTTCTTT. This rearrangement joins TRBV6-5 to TRBJ1-1; 7 bases align to TRBD1. The CDR3 totals 15 residues. The germline CDR1 and CDR2 sequences are MNHEY and SVGAGI. The V and J ends lost 4 bases and 4 bases, in that order; junction bases with no gene match: 9.

The chain is built from TRBV6-4 and TRBJ2-2; the match to TRBD1 covers 8 bases. The CDR3 runs 14 residues. Germline assignment: CDR1 MRHNA and CDR2 SNTAGT. V lost 6 bases, J lost 1 base, and 1 base stayed unmatched. CDR3: CASSGQGNTGELFF. CDR3 sequence (DNA): TGTGCCAGCAGCGGACAGGGGAACACCGGGGAGCTGTTTTTT.

This chain connects TRBV27 to TRBJ2-1, with 7 bases aligning to TRBD1. CDR1 and CDR2 from the germline V gene are MNHEY and SMNVEV (reference sequence). The J segment lost 14 bases and the V segment lost 5 bases, leaving 6 bases of the junction unmatched. CDR3 length equals 11 residues. CDR3 in amino acids: CASSTRDSEFF. As DNA, the CDR3 is TGTGCCAGCAGTACCCGGGACAGTGAGTTCTTC.

A few counts support this clone. The V gene is TRBV7-8, the J gene TRBJ2-7; 11 bases map to TRBD2. V shed 1 base, J shed 4 bases, and the junction held 6 bases outside the gene matches. The V gene's germline CDR1 is SGHVS and CDR2 FQNEAQ. This CDR3 contains 16 residues. CDR3 DNA: TGTGCCAGCAGCTTAGGGACTAGCGGGCTACTTTACGAGCAGTACTTC. This sequence encodes CASSLGTSGLLYEQYF.

This clone has a handful of counts. V is TRBV7-9 and J is TRBJ2-3, with D perhaps matching TRBD1 (6 bases). The CDR3 length is 14 residues. Germline CDR1 and CDR2: SEHNR and FQNEAQ (reference sequence). Trimming removed 3 bases from V and 2 bases from J, with 9 bases in between. As DNA, the CDR3 is TGTGCCAGCAGCTTGGGGGCGAACACAGATACGCAGTATTTT. Translated: CASSLGANTDTQYF.

This clone was seen only once. The chain has TRBV9 and TRBJ2-3; 7 bases line up with TRBD1. Per the germline V gene, CDR1 is SGDLS and CDR2 is YYNGEE. V shed 0 bases and J 9 bases; nucleotides not matched to a gene: 13. The CDR3 length is 16 residues. The CDR3 loop is CASSVELGTVAMTQYF. Here the CDR3 DNA reads TGTGCCAGCAGCGTAGAATTGGGGACAGTGGCTATGACGCAGTATTTT.

V gene TRBV28 combines with J gene TRBJ2-3, with TRBD2 matching over 9 bases. Germline-derived CDR1 and CDR2 are MDHEN and SYDVKM. V gave up 5 bases and J gave up 1 base; unmatched junction bases: 1. The CDR3 consists of 14 residues. CDR3 amino acids: CASSVAGGTDTQYF. CDR3 DNA sequence: TGTGCCAGCAGTGTAGCGGGGGGCACAGATACGCAGTATTTT.

The table lists this clone with a few counts. J is TRBJ2-7 and V is TRBV7-2; D might be TRBD2 (6 bases). Germline V lookup: CDR1 SGHTA, CDR2 FQGNSA. This CDR3 spans 14 amino acids. V lost 5 bases and J 1 base, leaving 12 bases between the germline ends. The CDR3 DNA follows: TGTGCCAGCAGCAGTGGGCGGGGATCCTACGAGCAGTACTTC. This translates into CASSSGRGSYEQYF.

This chain connects TRBV4-2 to TRBJ1-2, with D possibly TRBD1 on 6 matching bases. This CDR3 comprises 14 residues. Trimming cost V 1 base and J 4 bases, with 10 bases left between them. CDR1 is LGHNA, CDR2 YNFKEQ, per germline. The CDR3 region is CASSQAIGGYGYTF. The CDR3 DNA reads as TGTGCCAGCAGCCAAGCCATAGGGGGCTATGGCTACACCTTC.

The chain is built from TRBV9 and TRBJ2-5, with 9 bases fitting TRBD2. CDR1 SGDLS and CDR2 YYNGEE come from the germline V gene. CDR3 size: 16 residues. With 4 bases clipped from V and 5 bases from J, the junction kept 12 bases outside the gene matches. CDR3 sequence: CASSSRDAGGSETQYF. The CDR3 DNA is TGTGCCAGCAGCTCCAGAGATGCGGGAGGGTCGGAGACCCAGTACTTC.

The rearrangement joins TRBV5-4 to TRBJ2-5; 9 bases map to TRBD1. The V segment lost 4 bases and the J segment 5 bases; nucleotides outside the gene matches: 6. The CDR3 is 14 amino acids. CDR1 is SGHNT and CDR2 is YYREEE in the germline V gene (reference sequence). The CDR3 coding sequence is TGTGCCAGCAGCAAGGGACAGGGTATGGAGACCCAGTACTTC. Protein sequence: CASSKGQGMETQYF.

This clone was detected a few times. The chain couples TRBV2 to TRBJ2-7, with a possible D match to TRBD1 (6 bases). The ends were cut back, 6 bases at V and 3 bases at J, with 15 bases in the middle. The CDR3 consists of 14 residues. Germline V lookup: CDR1 SNHLY, CDR2 FYNNEI. CDR3 DNA sequence: TGTGCCAGCAGCGGCTCCCAGGGGCGCTACGAGCAGTACTTC. Translating gives CASSGSQGRYEQYF.

A few counts support this clone. The germline gene is not matched at one end of the junction; a read error may be the cause. This chain joins TRBV7-2 and TRBJ2-1, with D tentatively TRBD2 (5 bases). The V gene's germline CDR1 is SGHTA and CDR2 FQGNSA. This CDR3 has 13 residues. The CDR3 region has the DNA TGTGCCAGCAGCCTAGCCGTTTCCTATGAGCAGTTCTTC. This gives the protein CASSLAVSYEQFF.

The rearrangement joins TRBV28 to TRBJ2-7; 7 positions match TRBD1. Germline V gene sequence: CDR1 MDHEN, CDR2 SYDVKM. V was pared by 1 base and J by 12 bases, with 9 bases of the junction left unmatched. The CDR3 sequence is 13 residues long. The CDR3, as DNA: TGTGCCAGCAGTTTATCTGGGACAGATAATTGGTACTTC. This codes for CASSLSGTDNWYF.

This clone was seen a handful of times. This sequence joins TRBV29-1 and TRBJ2-7; 11 positions agree with TRBD2. CDR3 length: 14 residues. Germline V CDR1 and CDR2: SQVTM, ANQGSEA. The J segment lost 0 bases and the V segment lost 5 bases, leaving 3 bases of the junction unmatched. In nucleotides, the CDR3 is TGCAGCGTTCTCGGGACTAGCGGCTCCTACGAGCAGTACTTC. Amino acids: CSVLGTSGSYEQYF.

This clone was counted a few times. V usage is TRBV4-3 and J usage is TRBJ1-5; D unresolved. Germline assignment: CDR1 LGHNA and CDR2 YSLEER. This CDR3 spans 16 amino acids. Trimming stripped 0 bases from V and 3 bases from J, with 12 bases between. The CDR3 here is CASSQDLRHANQPQHF. CDR3 nucleotides: TGCGCCAGCAGCCAAGATTTGCGACATGCCAATCAGCCCCAGCATTTT.